These 8 T cell receptor beta chains share one sample of origin, sequenced in a study of blood T cell repertoires in COVID-19. The table came from immunoSEQ multiplex PCR; TCRdb's copy has only in-frame clones and leaves some out. The sample holds roughly 300,000 clones, roughly nine tenths seen once. The sequencing sample was made of peripheral blood. All receptors derive from a woman younger than 45 with COVID-19, enrolled during active disease.

CDR3 sequence: CASSQGWTAKETQYF. CDR3 nucleotides: TGTGCCAGCAGCCAGGGATGGACAGCCAAAGAGACCCAGTACTTC. The rearrangement uses TRBV3-1 (or the pseudogene TRBV3-2) and TRBJ2-5, with D maybe TRBD1 (6 bases). Trimming stripped 3 bases from V and 3 bases from J, with 14 bases between. The CDR3 contains 15 residues. Germline V gives CDR1 LGHDT, CDR2 YNNKEL (reference sequence).

V is TRBV7-9 and J is TRBJ1-1, with D perhaps TRBD1 (6 bases). CDR3 length: 14 residues. Germline lookup yields CDR1 SEHNR and CDR2 FQNEAQ (reference sequence). Deletions cut 5 bases from V and 8 bases from J, with 18 bases between. The CDR3 DNA reads TGTGCCAGCAGCGCCTCGGGGGGGCTTGTGGAAGCTTTCTTT. This gives the protein CASSASGGLVEAFF.

This rearrangement joins TRBV15 to TRBJ2-2; TRBD2 matches 8 bases. This CDR3 is built from 16 residues. V shed 6 bases and J 4 bases; nucleotides not matched to a gene: 10. Germline V gene sequence: CDR1 LNHNV, CDR2 YYDKDF (reference sequence). CDR3 loop: CATRPGTRPSTGELFF. CDR3 bases: TGTGCCACCAGGCCCGGGACTAGGCCGTCCACCGGGGAGCTGTTTTTT.

The J gene is TRBJ2-7, the V gene TRBV7-9; 7 bases match TRBD1. The germline V gene has CDR1 SEHNR and CDR2 FQNEAQ (reference sequence). This CDR3 has 15 residues. Germline trimming cut 4 bases from V and 5 bases from J; bases unmatched to any gene: 11. The CDR3 protein is CASSSSGTVINEQYF. The CDR3 DNA follows: TGTGCCAGCAGCTCTTCCGGGACAGTAATTAACGAGCAGTACTTC.

This clone occurred once. The rearrangement joins TRBV27 to TRBJ1-1; TRBD1 is a possible D gene (5 bases). Germline assignment: CDR1 MNHEY and CDR2 SMNVEV (reference sequence). V gave up 2 bases and J gave up 3 bases, with 13 bases separating them. The CDR3 extends over 15 amino acids. CDR3: CASSLIGREDTEAFF. The CDR3 nucleotides read TGTGCCAGCAGTTTAATAGGCAGGGAGGACACTGAAGCTTTCTTT.

The chain couples TRBV18 to TRBJ2-2; D not certain. The CDR3 is made up of 13 amino acids. V shed 3 bases and J shed 3 bases, with 5 bases lying between them. Germline loops: CDR1 KGHSH, CDR2 LQKENI. CDR3 loop: CASSPYDTGELFF. The CDR3 nucleotides are TGTGCCAGCTCACCCTACGACACCGGGGAGCTGTTTTTT.

V is TRBV19 and J is TRBJ2-7, with 14 bases that match TRBD2. This CDR3 has 18 residues. V dropped 4 bases and J dropped 0; count of bases not matched to a gene: 8. Germline CDR1 reads LNHDA; CDR2 reads SQIVND (reference sequence). CDR3 residues: CASSRLRTSGGSSYEQYF. In DNA form, the CDR3 reads TGTGCCAGTAGTAGGCTCCGGACTAGCGGGGGGAGCTCCTACGAGCAGTACTTC.

The chain links TRBV28 to TRBJ2-5, with D possibly TRBD2 on 5 matching bases. Germline CDR1 reads MDHEN; CDR2 reads SYDVKM. The CDR3 totals 10 residues. The V end was cut by 9 bases, the J end by 5 bases, with 7 bases between. CDR3 nucleotides: TGTGCCAGTACGGGGGAGACCCAGTACTTC. This translates into CASTGETQYF.